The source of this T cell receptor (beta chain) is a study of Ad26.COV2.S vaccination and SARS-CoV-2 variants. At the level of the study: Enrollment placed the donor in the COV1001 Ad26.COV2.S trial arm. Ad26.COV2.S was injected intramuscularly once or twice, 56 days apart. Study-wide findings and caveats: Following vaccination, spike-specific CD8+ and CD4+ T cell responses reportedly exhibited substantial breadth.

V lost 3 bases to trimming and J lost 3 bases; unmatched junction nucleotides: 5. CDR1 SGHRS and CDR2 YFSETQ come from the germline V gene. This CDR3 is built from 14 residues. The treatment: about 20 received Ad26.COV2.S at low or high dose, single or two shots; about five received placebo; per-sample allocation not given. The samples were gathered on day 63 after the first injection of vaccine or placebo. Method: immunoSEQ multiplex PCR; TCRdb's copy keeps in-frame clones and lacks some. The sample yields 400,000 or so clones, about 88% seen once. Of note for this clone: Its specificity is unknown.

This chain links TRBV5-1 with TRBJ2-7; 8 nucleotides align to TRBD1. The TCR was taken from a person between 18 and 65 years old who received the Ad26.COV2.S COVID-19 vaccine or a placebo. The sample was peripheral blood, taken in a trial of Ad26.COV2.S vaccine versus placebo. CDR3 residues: CASSSDREDYEQYF. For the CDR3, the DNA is TGCGCCAGCAGCTCGGACAGGGAGGACTACGAGCAGTACTTC.